A single sample is the source of the 27 T cell receptor beta chains below, sequenced in a study of T cell responses to AZD1222 COVID-19 vaccine. This table comes from immunoSEQ multiplex PCR, and its TCRdb copy is limited to in-frame clones, with some not included. The sample carries roughly 93,000 clones, 70% to 90% recorded once. The sequencing here drew on peripheral blood, taken on day 0 of AZD1222 vaccination. The receptors here all came from an adult in good health.

A remark on this clone: The junction does not match germline at one end; this may be a read error. The J gene is TRBJ1-4, the V gene TRBV3-1 (or the pseudogene TRBV3-2), with 10 bases that match TRBD1. The CDR3 is made up of 17 amino acids. In germline, CDR1 is LGHDT, CDR2 YNNKEL (reference sequence). CDR3: CASSQERNGGSGQGSIF. In DNA form, the CDR3 reads TGTGCCAGCAGCCAAGAGCGAAATGGAGGATCGGGACAGGGGTCAATTTTT.

This rearrangement joins TRBV3-1 (or the pseudogene TRBV3-2) to TRBJ2-4, with D hard to call. CDR3 length equals 13 residues. In germline, CDR1 is LGHDT, CDR2 YNNKEL (reference sequence). The V and J ends lost 1 base and 9 bases respectively, with 10 bases between them. CDR3 amino acids: CASSQVGSVIQYF. CDR3 nucleotides: TGTGCCAGCAGCCAAGTAGGGTCCGTCATTCAGTACTTC.

This chain uses TRBV3-1 (or the pseudogene TRBV3-2) with TRBJ2-3; 8 nucleotides match TRBD1. Germline V gives CDR1 LGHDT, CDR2 YNNKEL (reference sequence). This CDR3 comprises 16 residues. V shed 4 bases, J shed 1 base, and the junction held 7 bases outside the gene matches. CDR3 bases: TGTGCCAGCAGCCGCAATGACAGGGGCCGCACAGATACGCAGTATTTT. Translation: CASSRNDRGRTDTQYF.

This clone was observed a handful of times. V is TRBV7-2 and J is TRBJ1-1, with D maybe TRBD1 (5 bases). The CDR3 is 12 amino acids. Germline CDR1 reads SGHTA; CDR2 reads FQGNSA. Trimming pared 1 base from V and 6 bases from J, leaving 6 bases between. For the CDR3, the DNA is TGTGCCAGCAGCTTAGGACAGCCTGAAGCTTTCTTT. This codes for CASSLGQPEAFF.

CDR3 in amino acids: CASSVDSGGPNEQFF. The CDR3 nucleotides read TGTGCCAGCAGCGTAGATTCGGGGGGGCCGAATGAGCAGTTCTTC. V is TRBV9 and J is TRBJ2-1; 8 bases are a match to TRBD2. V was pared by 0 bases and J by 7 bases, with 6 bases of the junction left unmatched. Germline V lookup: CDR1 SGDLS, CDR2 YYNGEE. The CDR3 is 15 amino acids.

CDR3 sequence: CASSFTTGGSYEQYF. The CDR3 nucleotides are TGTGCCAGCAGTTTCACGACAGGGGGGTCCTACGAGCAGTACTTC. The chain employs TRBV6-5 and TRBJ2-7, with 9 bases matching TRBD1. The germline V gene has CDR1 MNHEY and CDR2 SVGAGI. This CDR3 has 15 residues. The V segment lost 4 bases and the J segment 1 base; nucleotides outside the gene matches: 5.

This chain joins TRBV27 and TRBJ2-7; 12 bases map to TRBD2. With V trimmed by 4 bases and J by 2 bases, 3 bases remained unmatched. Looked up from germline, CDR1 is MNHEY and CDR2 is SMNVEV (reference sequence). The CDR3 spans 15 residues. CDR3 nucleotides: TGTGCCAGCAGTTCAAGGACTAGCGGGGCCTACGAGCAGTACTTC. It translates to CASSSRTSGAYEQYF.

The chain carries TRBV7-9 and TRBJ2-7; D might be TRBD1 (6 bases). CDR1 SEHNR and CDR2 FQNEAQ come from the germline V gene (reference sequence). Between the trimmed V and J ends, which lost 5 bases and 2 bases, there was a span of 16 bases. The CDR3 length is 15 residues. The DNA of the CDR3 is TGTGCCAGCAGCCTCCTGACAGGAGCCACCTACGAGCAGTACTTC. Protein: CASSLLTGATYEQYF.

The chain links TRBV4-3 to TRBJ1-1, with D unresolved. Trimming took 1 base from V and 8 from J, leaving 5 bases between them. CDR3 length: 11 amino acids. Germline V gene sequence: CDR1 LGHNA, CDR2 YSLEER. CDR3 sequence reads: CASSQGTEAFF. In DNA form, the CDR3 reads TGCGCCAGCAGCCAAGGGACCGAAGCTTTCTTT.

The chain joins TRBV14 to TRBJ1-4, with a possible D match to TRBD1 (5 bases). The germline V gene has CDR1 SGHDN and CDR2 FVKESK. V was pared by 3 bases and J by 3 bases, with 8 bases between. CDR3 length: 14 residues. CDR3 sequence reads: CASSHWTSNEKLFF. The CDR3, as DNA: TGTGCCAGCAGCCACTGGACATCTAATGAAAAACTGTTTTTT.

The chain employs TRBV5-1 and TRBJ2-7; no firm D call. The CDR3 spans 13 residues. The germline gives CDR1 SGHRS, CDR2 YFSETQ. V lost 4 bases to trimming and J lost 11 bases, with 19 bases between them. The CDR3 protein is CASSLTVAYWKYF. CDR3 in DNA: TGCGCCAGCAGCCTCACAGTGGCCTATTGGAAGTACTTC.

Only one count was recorded for this clone. This rearrangement joins TRBV30 to TRBJ2-1, with 7 bases aligning to TRBD2. Germline trimming cut 0 bases from V and 5 bases from J; bases unmatched to any gene: 10. Germline V gene lookup returns CDR1 GTSNPN and CDR2 SVGIG (reference sequence). The CDR3 is made up of 16 amino acids. For the CDR3, the DNA is TGTGCCTGGAGTGTAGTAGGACTAGACAAAAACAATGAGCAGTTCTTC. Translation gives CAWSVVGLDKNNEQFF. The full variable domain, in which reference TRBV30 and TRBJ2-1 provide the parts outside the CDR3, is SQTIHQWPATLVQPVGSPLSLECTVEGTSNPNLYWYRQAAGRGLQLLFYSVGIGQISSEVPQNLSASRPQDRQFILSSKKLLLSDSGFYLCAWSVVGLDKNNEQFFGPGTRLTVL.

This chain uses TRBV5-1 with TRBJ2-7; D is unresolved. This CDR3 has 14 amino acids. The V gene lost 4 bases and the J gene lost 5 bases, with 16 bases spanning the gap. Looked up from germline, CDR1 is SGHRS and CDR2 is YFSETQ. The DNA for the CDR3 is TGCGCCAGCAGCCCGGAACCTAACATGGACGAGCAGTACTTC. This codes for CASSPEPNMDEQYF.

The chain uses TRBV14 and TRBJ1-1, with 10 bases that match TRBD1. V lost 4 bases to trimming and J lost 5 bases; unmatched junction nucleotides: 13. CDR3 length: 17 residues. Germline V gives CDR1 SGHDN, CDR2 FVKESK. The CDR3 DNA reads TGTGCCAGCAGCCCGGACCGGACAGGGGGTGGTCGGACTGAAGCTTTCTTT. Its protein product is CASSPDRTGGGRTEAFF.

V is TRBV6-1 and J is TRBJ1-2; D gene uncertain. This CDR3 is 16 amino acids long. V lost 3 bases to trimming and J lost 0 bases, with 14 bases between them. Germline CDR1 and CDR2: MNHNS and SASEGT. CDR3 in DNA: TGTGCCAGCAGTGAGGCACCTTTAAACGCTAACTATGGCTACACCTTC. Translated, it gives CASSEAPLNANYGYTF.

This clone was seen a few times. The gene calls are TRBV5-1 and TRBJ2-1; no definite D call. The CDR3 has 15 residues. Trimming took off 3 bases at V and 3 bases at J, with 13 bases between the two ends. Looked up from germline, CDR1 is SGHRS and CDR2 is YFSETQ. CDR3 sequence (DNA): TGCGCCAGCAGCTGGCGACCATTCAACTACAATGAGCAGTTCTTC. As protein: CASSWRPFNYNEQFF.

V usage is TRBV7-2 and J usage is TRBJ1-5; perhaps TRBD1 as D (6 bases). Trimming pared 7 bases from V and 0 bases from J, leaving 13 bases between. CDR3 length: 15 amino acids. The germline V gene encodes CDR1 SGHTA and CDR2 FQGNSA. The CDR3 sequence: CASTPGGLSNQPQHF. In DNA form, the CDR3 reads TGTGCCAGCACCCCCGGGGGGCTTAGCAATCAGCCCCAGCATTTT.

The chain combines TRBV27 with TRBJ1-6; no reliable D call. CDR3 length: 14 amino acids. The V gene lost 4 bases and the J gene lost 6 bases, with 10 bases spanning the gap. Germline-derived CDR1 and CDR2 are MNHEY and SMNVEV (reference sequence). CDR3 DNA sequence: TGTGCCAGCAGTTATCAGTTGGGTAATTCACCCCTCCACTTT. Its translation is CASSYQLGNSPLHF.

The genes are TRBV5-5 and TRBJ2-1, with unresolved D. Trimming removed 0 bases at V and 3 bases at J, with 10 bases between. The CDR3 is made up of 15 amino acids. From germline, CDR1 is SGHKS and CDR2 YYEKEE (reference sequence). The CDR3 nucleotides read TGTGCCAGCAGCTTGGACGGACCGGACTACAATGAGCAGTTCTTC. Its translation: CASSLDGPDYNEQFF.

The V gene is TRBV12-3 or TRBV12-4, the J gene TRBJ2-5, with D unresolved. The germline V and J ends were trimmed by 6 bases and 4 bases, with 12 bases remaining between them. This CDR3 spans 13 amino acids. The chain's CDR3 is CASSRPPGETQYF. For the CDR3, the DNA is TGTGCCAGCAGCCGCCCTCCGGGAGAGACCCAGTACTTC.

The V call is TRBV6-5, the J call TRBJ2-7; 14 bases line up with TRBD2. The CDR3 consists of 15 residues. Germline V gives CDR1 MNHEY, CDR2 SVGAGI. V dropped 4 bases and J dropped 4; count of bases not matched to a gene: 3. This CDR3 is CASSSRTSGRYEQYF. The CDR3 DNA follows: TGTGCCAGCAGTTCTAGGACTAGCGGGAGGTACGAGCAGTACTTC.

The chain employs TRBV7-9 and TRBJ1-1; D is perhaps TRBD1 (5 bases). V lost 1 base and J lost 4, with 16 bases in between. This CDR3 comprises 16 residues. Germline V CDR1 and CDR2: SEHNR, FQNEAQ (reference sequence). The CDR3 protein is CASSLDAGWGTTEAFF. CDR3 DNA: TGTGCCAGCAGCTTAGATGCGGGGTGGGGGACCACTGAAGCTTTCTTT.

The V and J genes are TRBV4-2 and TRBJ1-2; weak D call: TRBD1 (5 bases). Germline V gives CDR1 LGHNA, CDR2 YNFKEQ. The CDR3 totals 15 residues. Trimming removed 0 bases from V and 4 bases from J, with 12 bases in between. CDR3 in DNA: TGTGCCAGCAGCCAAGAGCGGACATCGATCTATGGCTACACCTTC. Protein product: CASSQERTSIYGYTF.

V is TRBV6-5 and J is TRBJ1-3; D call uncertain. This CDR3 comprises 16 residues. Germline CDR1 MNHEY, CDR2 SVGAGI. V lost 2 bases and J 0 bases, leaving 11 bases between the germline ends. DNA of the CDR3: TGTGCCAGCAGTTACGACGTCTCGAGCTCTGGAAACACCATATATTTT. Amino acids: CASSYDVSSSGNTIYF.

CDR3: CSARDRDNEKLFF. The CDR3 nucleotides are TGCAGCGCGAGGGACAGGGATAATGAAAAACTGTTTTTT. V gene TRBV29-1 combines with J gene TRBJ1-4; 9 bases fit TRBD1. This CDR3 comprises 13 residues. Germline lookup yields CDR1 SQVTM and CDR2 ANQGSEA. V gave up 7 bases and J gave up 4 bases; unmatched junction bases: 4.

Details on this clone: One junction end does not reproduce the germline sequence, and a read error may be involved. The chain uses TRBV27 and TRBJ2-5; no clear D. Germline V CDR1 and CDR2: MNHEY, SMNVEV (reference sequence). The CDR3 consists of 15 residues. Written as DNA, the CDR3 is TGTGCCAGCAGTCCCCAAGGACCCCCCCAAGGGACCCAGTACTTC. Translating gives CASSPQGPPQGTQYF.

The rearrangement uses TRBV29-1 and TRBJ1-2; 8 bases are shared with TRBD1. The germline CDR1 and CDR2 sequences are SQVTM and ANQGSEA. The CDR3 totals 13 residues. V gave up 6 bases and J gave up 6 bases; unmatched junction bases: 9. The CDR3 DNA reads TGCAGCGTGACGGTCGGACAGGGTGATGGCTACACCTTC. This encodes CSVTVGQGDGYTF.